This TCR beta chain was identified in a study of OX40 agonist ivuxolimab in advanced cancers. There are a few counts of this clone. The antigen remains undetermined. This table comes from immunoSEQ multiplex PCR, and its TCRdb copy is limited to in-frame clones, with some not included. The sample has tens of thousands of clones, roughly four fifths seen once. CDR3 length: 16 residues. V was shortened by 5 bases and J by 4 bases, with 18 bases between the two germline ends. Germline V lookup: CDR1 SEHNR, CDR2 FQNEAQ (reference sequence). Study-wide results and caveats: There was clonal expansion of CD4+ and CD8+ blood T cells by week 6 at 0.1 to 3.0 mg/kg.

The source was CD4+ or CD8+ T cells sorted from blood, collected in a trial of the OX40 agonist ivuxolimab. The rearrangement uses TRBV7-9 and TRBJ2-1, with D perhaps matching TRBD1 (5 bases). The clonotype originates from an adult with an advanced solid tumor such as melanoma, head and neck, liver or kidney cancer. CDR3 loop: CASSLQGRPIYNEQFF. The CDR3 coding sequence is TGTGCCAGCAGCCTTCAGGGCCGCCCGATTTACAATGAGCAGTTCTTC.